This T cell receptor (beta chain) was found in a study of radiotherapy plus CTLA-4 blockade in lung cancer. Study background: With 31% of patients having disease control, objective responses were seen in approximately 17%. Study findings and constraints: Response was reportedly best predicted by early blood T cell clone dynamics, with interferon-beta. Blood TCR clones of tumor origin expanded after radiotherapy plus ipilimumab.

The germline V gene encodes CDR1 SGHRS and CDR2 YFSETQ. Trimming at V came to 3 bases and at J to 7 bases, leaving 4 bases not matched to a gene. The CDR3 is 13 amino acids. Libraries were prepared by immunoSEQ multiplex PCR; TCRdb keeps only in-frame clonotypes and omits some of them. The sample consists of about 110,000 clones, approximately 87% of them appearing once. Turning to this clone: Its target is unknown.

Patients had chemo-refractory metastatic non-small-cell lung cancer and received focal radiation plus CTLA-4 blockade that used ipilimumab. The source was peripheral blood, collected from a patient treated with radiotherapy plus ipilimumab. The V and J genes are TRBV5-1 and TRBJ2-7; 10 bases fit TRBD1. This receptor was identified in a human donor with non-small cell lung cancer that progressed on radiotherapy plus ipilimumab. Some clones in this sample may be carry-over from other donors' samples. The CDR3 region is CASSSQGQGEQYF. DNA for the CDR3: TGCGCCAGCAGCTCACAGGGACAGGGGGAGCAGTACTTC. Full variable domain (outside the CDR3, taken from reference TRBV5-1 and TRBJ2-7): KAGVTQTPRYLIKTRGQQVTLSCSPISGHRSVSWYQQTPGQGLQFLFEYFSETQRNKGNFPGRFSGRQFSNSRSEMNVSTLELGDSALYLCASSSQGQGEQYFGPGTRLTVT.